The 28 T cell receptor beta chains in this list originate from one sample, sequenced in a study of neurological immune-mediated disorders. A single record per CDR3 protein comes from TCRdb applying MiXCR to the 5' RACE reads. In the table there are around 60,000 distinct CDR3 sequences, roughly a tenth of which are singletons. This sample's time point: longitudinal time-point 1 (baseline). The sequenced sample was PBMCs. These TCRs come from a male donor with HTLV-1-associated myelopathy (HAM/TSP).

This clonotype was detected a few times. The chain links TRBV6-2 or TRBV6-3 to TRBJ2-3, with D possibly matching TRBD1 (5 bases). The length of the CDR3 is 16 residues. The V and J ends lost 2 bases and 5 bases respectively, with 17 bases between them. Germline V gene sequence: CDR1 MNHEY, CDR2 SVGEGT. This CDR3 reads CASSYLQGVVRDTQYF. The CDR3 DNA sequence: TGTGCCAGCAGTTACCTCCAGGGTGTTGTCAGAGATACGCAGTATTTT.

There are many counts of this clonotype. The chain uses TRBV9 and TRBJ2-5; tentative D call: TRBD2 (6 bases). The V gene lost 3 bases and the J gene lost 4 bases, with 10 bases spanning the gap. The length of the CDR3 is 13 residues. Germline V gene data show CDR1 as SGDLS and CDR2 as YYNGEE. DNA for the CDR3: TGTGCCAGCAGCGCCGGGACTTTAGAGACCCAGTACTTC. Translation gives CASSAGTLETQYF.

The J gene is TRBJ1-1, the V gene TRBV20-1; D remains ambiguous. Trimming pared 0 bases from V and 11 bases from J, leaving 19 bases between. CDR1 is DFQATT and CDR2 is SNEGSKA in the germline V gene (reference sequence). The CDR3 runs 14 residues. CDR3 coding DNA: TGCAGTGCTAGAGATCCCCCAGTCCCCCATTTCGCTTTCTTT. Amino acids: CSARDPPVPHFAFF.

This clonotype was counted ten times or more. The chain recombines TRBV7-2 with TRBJ2-3; tentatively, D is TRBD1 (5 bases). Trimming took 4 bases from V and 0 from J, leaving 14 bases between them. CDR3 length equals 16 residues. Germline V gene lookup returns CDR1 SGHTA and CDR2 FQGNSA. CDR3 bases: TGTGCCAGCAGCTCCCGACAGAAGGGTAGCACAGATACGCAGTATTTT. Its translation is CASSSRQKGSTDTQYF.

This clonotype was seen at least ten times. The chain combines TRBV25-1 with TRBJ2-1, with D possibly matching TRBD2 (5 bases). The germline V gene encodes CDR1 MGHDK and CDR2 SYGVNS. Trimming removed 2 bases at V and 9 bases at J, with 14 bases between. The CDR3 loop spans 14 amino acids. The CDR3: CASSELGLATEQFF. The DNA for the CDR3 is TGTGCCAGCAGTGAACTTGGATTAGCGACTGAGCAGTTCTTC.

This clonotype was detected many times. The V call is TRBV7-9, the J call TRBJ2-1; no clear D gene. In germline, CDR1 is SEHNR, CDR2 FQNEAQ (reference sequence). This CDR3 has 15 residues. V dropped 1 base and J dropped 2 bases, with 9 bases sitting between them. This CDR3 is CASSLVELTYNEQFF. The CDR3 coding sequence is TGTGCCAGCAGCTTAGTGGAGTTAACCTACAATGAGCAGTTCTTC. The full variable domain, rest sourced from reference TRBV7-9 and TRBJ2-1, is DTGVSQNPRHKITKRGQNVTFRCDPISEHNRLYWYRQTLGQGPEFLTYFQNEAQLEKSRLLSDRFSAERPKGSFSTLEIQRTEQGDSAMYLCASSLVELTYNEQFFGPGTRLTVL.

This clonotype showed up many times. This chain connects TRBV7-9 to TRBJ1-4; D perhaps matches TRBD1 (5 bases). The CDR3 extends over 16 amino acids. The V and J ends lost 8 bases and 3 bases respectively, with 19 bases between them. CDR1 and CDR2 from the germline V gene are SEHNR and FQNEAQ (reference sequence). CDR3 protein: CASLAATGLPNEKLFF. CDR3 DNA: TGTGCCAGCCTCGCCGCCACGGGACTTCCTAATGAAAAACTGTTTTTT.

In its sample, this clonotype was seen many times. The rearrangement links TRBV7-9 to TRBJ2-5, with no clear D. V was clipped by 5 bases and J by 4 bases, with 5 bases between them. The CDR3 is 11 residues long. CDR1 and CDR2 from the germline V gene are SEHNR and FQNEAQ (reference sequence). The CDR3 DNA sequence: TGTGCCAGCAGCACCATAGAGACCCAGTACTTC. Translating it yields CASSTIETQYF.

This clonotype was seen many times. V and J are TRBV5-1 and TRBJ2-5, with D possibly matching TRBD1 (7 bases). The CDR3 extends over 16 amino acids. The V end lost 0 bases, the J end lost 2 bases, and 14 bases lay between the germline ends. Germline values: CDR1 SGHRS, CDR2 YFSETQ. The CDR3 bases are TGCGCCAGCAGCTTGGGGACAGGCGGAGGGCAAGAGACCCAGTACTTC. Protein: CASSLGTGGGQETQYF.

There are many counts of this clonotype. The rearrangement uses TRBV6-1 and TRBJ2-7, with TRBD1 as a possible D gene (7 bases). The V end lost 4 bases, the J end lost 0 bases, and 22 bases lay between the germline ends. Germline CDR1 MNHNS, CDR2 SASEGT. CDR3 size: 18 residues. The CDR3 protein is CASSAKPGGSGFSYEQYF. The CDR3 region has the DNA TGTGCCAGCAGTGCCAAACCAGGGGGTAGCGGATTCTCCTACGAGCAGTACTTC.

This clonotype was picked up many times. The chain links TRBV18 to TRBJ1-3; D is possibly TRBD1 (6 bases). Trimming removed 3 bases from V and 3 bases from J, with 12 bases in between. In germline, CDR1 is KGHSH, CDR2 LQKENI. This CDR3 spans 15 amino acids. The CDR3 DNA reads as TGTGCCAGCTCACCGCTACAGGGTGATGGAAACACCATATATTTT. Amino acid sequence: CASSPLQGDGNTIYF. Drawing the rest from reference TRBV18 and TRBJ1-3, the complete variable domain is NAGVMQNPRHLVRRRGQEARLRCSPMKGHSHVYWYRQLPEEGLKFMVYLQKENIIDESGMPKERFSAEFPKEGPSILRIQQVVRGDSAAYFCASSPLQGDGNTIYFGEGSWLTVV.

There are many counts of this clonotype. The CDR3 here is CASSLDGVALNTEAFF. In DNA form, the CDR3 reads TGTGCCAGCAGCTTAGATGGCGTCGCTTTGAACACTGAAGCTTTCTTT. The V gene is TRBV7-2, the J gene TRBJ1-1; D call uncertain. Germline CDR1 is SGHTA and CDR2 is FQGNSA. This CDR3 is 16 amino acids long. V lost 1 base and J lost 0, with 12 bases in between.

This clonotype appeared many times. The chain employs TRBV7-8 and TRBJ1-5; D gene uncertain. Germline V gene sequence: CDR1 SGHVS, CDR2 FQNEAQ. The CDR3 extends over 15 amino acids. Trimming removed 3 bases at V and 2 bases at J, with 11 bases between. CDR3 nucleotides: TGTGCCAGCAGCTTCGGGGTCAATCGCAATCAGCCCCAGCATTTT. It yields the protein CASSFGVNRNQPQHF.

This clonotype was found once. The J gene is TRBJ1-5, the V gene TRBV15, with unresolved D. Germline V gene sequence: CDR1 LNHNV, CDR2 YYDKDF (reference sequence). CDR3 size: 17 residues. The V end lost 4 bases, the J end lost 4 bases, and 20 bases lay between the germline ends. The CDR3 here is CATSNGPGGVKNQPQHF. The CDR3 DNA reads TGTGCCACCAGCAACGGACCGGGCGGGGTGAAAAATCAGCCCCAGCATTTT.

This clonotype was recorded many times. V usage is TRBV5-1 and J usage is TRBJ2-1; D remains ambiguous. The CDR3 extends over 13 amino acids. Trimming pared 2 bases from V and 8 bases from J, leaving 11 bases between. Germline CDR1 is SGHRS and CDR2 is YFSETQ. The CDR3 coding sequence is TGCGCCAGCAGCTTTCTGGTTACGGATGAGCAGTTCTTC. It is translated as CASSFLVTDEQFF. The full variable domain, completed using reference TRBV5-1 and TRBJ2-1, is KAGVTQTPRYLIKTRGQQVTLSCSPISGHRSVSWYQQTPGQGLQFLFEYFSETQRNKGNFPGRFSGRQFSNSRSEMNVSTLELGDSALYLCASSFLVTDEQFFGPGTRLTVL.

In its sample, this clonotype was seen many times. This chain links TRBV5-1 with TRBJ1-1; D is unresolved. The ends were cut back, 0 bases at V and 11 bases at J, with 14 bases in the middle. This CDR3 is 13 amino acids long. The germline gives CDR1 SGHRS, CDR2 YFSETQ. The CDR3: CASSLVVGQYAFF. CDR3 in DNA: TGCGCCAGCAGCTTGGTGGTAGGGCAATACGCTTTCTTT.

The chain uses TRBV18 and TRBJ2-5; 7 bases line up with TRBD2. The trim removed 6 bases at V and 3 bases at J, leaving 13 bases unmatched. Germline V CDR1 and CDR2: KGHSH, LQKENI. The CDR3 sequence is 16 residues long. CDR3 nucleotides: TGTGCCAGCTCTTCAGGGACTATGGGGACCAAAGAGACCCAGTACTTC. It is translated as CASSSGTMGTKETQYF.

This clonotype was seen at least ten times. This chain connects TRBV28 to TRBJ1-4; a weak D match, TRBD1 (6 bases). The germline gives CDR1 MDHEN, CDR2 SYDVKM. Deletions cut 4 bases from V and 8 bases from J, with 14 bases between. CDR3 length equals 14 residues. As DNA, the CDR3 is TGTGCCAGCAGTTCGGTACAGGGTTCCGAAAAACTGTTTTTT. It yields the protein CASSSVQGSEKLFF.

This clonotype was picked up many times. The CDR3 DNA is TGTGCCAGCAGCTCATACAAGACGGAAAGCTCCTACAATGAGCAGTTCTTC. It yields the protein CASSSYKTESSYNEQFF. J is TRBJ2-1 and V is TRBV11-3, with D unresolved. CDR1 and CDR2 from the germline V gene are SGHNT and YENEEA. The CDR3 is 17 amino acids. Deletions cut 4 bases from V and 0 bases from J, with 16 bases between.

This clonotype was recorded many times. This chain links TRBV27 with TRBJ2-7, with 10 bases that match TRBD2. V lost 7 bases to trimming and J lost 4 bases; unmatched junction nucleotides: 13. Looked up from germline, CDR1 is MNHEY and CDR2 is SMNVEV (reference sequence). CDR3 length: 16 residues. The DNA for the CDR3 is TGTGCCAGCACCCCAGCGGGGACTAGCGTAGGTTACGAGCAGTACTTC. Protein: CASTPAGTSVGYEQYF.

Many counts were recorded for this clonotype. The chain uses TRBV7-2 and TRBJ2-3; D is perhaps TRBD1 (6 bases). The CDR3 length is 16 residues. Trimming removed 1 base at V and 3 bases at J, with 14 bases between. CDR1 is SGHTA, CDR2 FQGNSA, per germline. CDR3 residues: CASSLVVGQGTDTQYF. The CDR3 nucleotides are TGTGCCAGCAGCTTAGTGGTAGGGCAGGGGACAGATACGCAGTATTTT.

This clonotype appeared many times. This chain connects TRBV5-1 to TRBJ2-5, with TRBD1 matching over 9 bases. Germline-derived CDR1 and CDR2 are SGHRS and YFSETQ. Losses at the gene ends were 4 bases for V and 4 bases for J; bases not matched to a gene: 2. The CDR3 runs to 13 residues. The CDR3 coding sequence is TGCGCCAGCAGCCAGGGACAGGGAGAGACCCAGTACTTC. It translates to CASSQGQGETQYF. Complete variable domain (other parts from reference TRBV5-1 and TRBJ2-5): KAGVTQTPRYLIKTRGQQVTLSCSPISGHRSVSWYQQTPGQGLQFLFEYFSETQRNKGNFPGRFSGRQFSNSRSEMNVSTLELGDSALYLCASSQGQGETQYFGPGTRLLVL.

Many counts were recorded for this clonotype. The chain uses TRBV20-1 and TRBJ2-5; 7 nucleotides match TRBD1. The CDR3 has 13 residues. Looked up from germline, CDR1 is DFQATT and CDR2 is SNEGSKA (reference sequence). J gave up 0 bases and V 4 bases, and 2 bases lay outside the gene matches. The DNA of the CDR3 is TGCAGTGCTAAGACAGGGAACCAAGAGACCCAGTACTTC. Protein sequence: CSAKTGNQETQYF.

This clonotype came up many times. The genes are TRBV12-3 or TRBV12-4 and TRBJ2-7, with D possibly TRBD1 on 6 matching bases. V gave up 3 bases and J gave up 0 bases, with 9 bases separating them. The CDR3 contains 14 residues. As DNA, the CDR3 is TGTGCCAGCAGTTTCGGGACAACCTCCTACGAGCAGTACTTC. Protein sequence: CASSFGTTSYEQYF.

This clonotype was recorded at least ten times. The CDR3: CASSSSPQETQYF. The CDR3 DNA sequence: TGTGCCAGCAGCAGCAGCCCCCAAGAGACCCAGTACTTC. J is TRBJ2-5 and V is TRBV6-5; no clear D. The CDR3 is 13 residues long. V lost 6 bases and J 1 base, leaving 9 bases between the germline ends. CDR1 and CDR2 from the germline V gene are MNHEY and SVGAGI.

This clonotype was seen repeatedly, ten times or more. The chain couples TRBV5-1 to TRBJ2-2, with D unclear. This CDR3 region has 15 residues. V lost 4 bases and J 2 bases, leaving 12 bases between the germline ends. Germline V lookup: CDR1 SGHRS, CDR2 YFSETQ. The CDR3 DNA is TGCGCCAGCAGCCCCGTGTGGGGAAACACCGGGGAGCTGTTTTTT. Protein sequence: CASSPVWGNTGELFF.

This clonotype was counted ten times or more. The V and J genes are TRBV12-3 or TRBV12-4 and TRBJ1-5; no definite D call. With 0 bases removed from V and 5 bases from J, the gap between germline ends came to 8 bases. The CDR3 is 14 residues long. The CDR3 coding sequence is TGTGCCAGCAGTTTAGCCCCCAGGTATCAGCCCCAGCATTTT. It is translated as CASSLAPRYQPQHF.

This clonotype was counted at least ten times. The chain combines TRBV10-3 with TRBJ1-1; TRBD1 might be the D (5 bases). There are 11 residues in the CDR3. Germline CDR1 is ENHRY and CDR2 is SYGVKD. Deletions cut 7 bases from V and 8 bases from J, with 11 bases between. The CDR3 DNA is TGTGCCATCAACCGGGGGGGGGAAGCTTTCTTT. Translating gives CAINRGGEAFF.